The 17 T cell receptor beta chains below come from one sample, sequenced in a study of cytomegalovirus exposure and HLA in healthy donors. The PCR ran on 60 Vbeta and 13 Jbeta primers. Produced via immunoSEQ multiplex PCR; TCRdb's table is partial and in-frame only. The sample includes 130,000 to 150,000 clones, roughly 70% of them seen just once. The sample was PBMCs. These receptor sequences come from a man younger than 35 in good health and CMV-seropositive.

The rearrangement uses TRBV28 and TRBJ1-3; D call uncertain. Germline V lookup: CDR1 MDHEN, CDR2 SYDVKM. V was trimmed by 10 bases and J by 0 bases, leaving 19 bases between them. There are 16 residues in the CDR3. This CDR3 reads CATTSAAASSGNTIYF. The DNA for the CDR3 is TGTGCCACAACCTCGGCGGCGGCGAGCTCTGGAAACACCATATATTTT.

The V gene is TRBV7-9, the J gene TRBJ2-7; D gene unclear. In germline, CDR1 is SEHNR, CDR2 FQNEAQ (reference sequence). There are 12 residues in the CDR3. Deletions cut 0 bases from V and 5 bases from J, with 5 bases between. CDR3 residues: CASSLAQDEQYF. The CDR3 bases are TGTGCCAGCAGCTTAGCTCAGGACGAGCAGTACTTC.

This clone was counted a single time. J is TRBJ2-5 and V is TRBV10-2; D might be TRBD2 (6 bases). CDR3 length: 12 amino acids. CDR1 is WSHSY and CDR2 is SAAADI in the germline V gene. V dropped 4 bases and J dropped 4 bases, with 7 bases sitting between them. The CDR3 region is CASSGGGETQYF. The CDR3 DNA is TGCGCCAGCAGTGGGGGAGGAGAGACCCAGTACTTC.

This clone was detected only once. The CDR3 nucleotides are TGTGCCAGCAGCGTAGCTACGTCTAATCCTGAAGCTTTCTTT. Encoded protein: CASSVATSNPEAFF. This chain connects TRBV9 to TRBJ1-1; D unclear. The V end lost 0 bases, the J end lost 6 bases, and 12 bases lay between the germline ends. The CDR3 is 14 amino acids. Germline-derived CDR1 and CDR2 are SGDLS and YYNGEE.

This chain joins TRBV27 and TRBJ2-1, with TRBD2 identical over 7 bases. Germline loops: CDR1 MNHEY, CDR2 SMNVEV (reference sequence). Trimming at V came to 7 bases and at J to 3 bases, leaving 9 bases not matched to a gene. This CDR3 is built from 15 residues. The CDR3 region is CASTPGLGYYNEQFF. CDR3 nucleotide sequence: TGTGCCAGCACGCCCGGACTAGGGTACTACAATGAGCAGTTCTTC.

The chain has TRBV15 and TRBJ1-5; tentative D call: TRBD1 (5 bases). Germline CDR1 is LNHNV and CDR2 is YYDKDF (reference sequence). The ends were cut back, 1 base at V and 0 bases at J, with 13 bases in the middle. The CDR3 spans 17 residues. The CDR3 sequence is CATSRGDGGYSNQPQHF. The CDR3, as DNA: TGTGCCACCAGCAGAGGGGACGGGGGTTATAGCAATCAGCCCCAGCATTTT.

The chain couples TRBV27 to TRBJ1-4; D is perhaps TRBD1 (5 bases). The germline gives CDR1 MNHEY, CDR2 SMNVEV (reference sequence). This CDR3 is 12 amino acids long. V gave up 4 bases and J gave up 11 bases, with 11 bases separating them. CDR3 residues: CASSSQGHKLFF. In DNA, the CDR3 is TGTGCCAGCAGTTCGCAGGGCCACAAACTGTTTTTT.

This chain links TRBV5-1 with TRBJ2-7; 10 bases fit TRBD2. CDR3 size: 16 residues. The germline V gene encodes CDR1 SGHRS and CDR2 YFSETQ. V lost 0 bases and J lost 2; bases outside the gene matches: 5. The chain's CDR3 is CASSLVPSGSPYEQYF. CDR3 DNA sequence: TGCGCCAGCAGCTTGGTGCCTAGCGGGAGCCCCTACGAGCAGTACTTC.

This chain uses TRBV7-9 with TRBJ1-1; weak D call: TRBD1 (5 bases). Germline-derived CDR1 and CDR2 are SEHNR and FQNEAQ (reference sequence). The CDR3 contains 15 residues. The germline V and J ends were trimmed by 4 bases and 0 bases, with 12 bases remaining between them. CDR3 bases: TGTGCCAGCAGCTCCCCTCGGGGGATGAACACTGAAGCTTTCTTT. It specifies CASSSPRGMNTEAFF.

The chain uses TRBV7-2 and TRBJ1-2; 9 bases line up with TRBD1. The CDR3 has 14 amino acids. Looked up from germline, CDR1 is SGHTA and CDR2 is FQGNSA. Trimming took 5 bases from V and 7 from J; bases not matched to a gene: 8. CDR3: CASSRAGTGFGYTF. CDR3 sequence (DNA): TGTGCCAGCAGCAGAGCCGGGACAGGGTTTGGCTACACCTTC.

The V gene is TRBV4-2, the J gene TRBJ2-1, with 8 bases that match TRBD2. Germline values: CDR1 LGHNA, CDR2 YNFKEQ. J lost 7 bases, V lost 3 bases, and 11 bases had no gene match. This CDR3 region has 16 residues. The CDR3 here is CASSQGPGGRLNEQFF. In DNA, the CDR3 is TGTGCCAGCAGCCAGGGTCCCGGCGGGAGGCTAAATGAGCAGTTCTTC.

This clone was seen a handful of times. The genes are TRBV7-2 and TRBJ1-2; D may be TRBD1 (5 bases). Trimming removed 0 bases at V and 1 base at J, with 9 bases between. Germline lookup yields CDR1 SGHTA and CDR2 FQGNSA. The CDR3 contains 15 residues. The CDR3 sequence: CASSLAQGLNYGYTF. Written as DNA, the CDR3 is TGTGCCAGCAGCTTAGCGCAGGGACTTAACTATGGCTACACCTTC.

The genes are TRBV6-4 and TRBJ2-4, with a possible D match to TRBD2 (6 bases). Looked up from germline, CDR1 is MRHNA and CDR2 is SNTAGT. This CDR3 contains 15 residues. Trimming took 0 bases from V and 6 from J, leaving 12 bases between them. CDR3 protein: CASSDSGEAGNIQYF. The CDR3 DNA follows: TGTGCCAGCAGTGACTCAGGGGAGGCCGGAAACATTCAGTACTTC.

This clone was counted a few times. The chain uses TRBV6-1 and TRBJ1-5; TRBD1 matches 7 bases. Germline V lookup: CDR1 MNHNS, CDR2 SASEGT. CDR3 size: 13 residues. Trimming at V came to 6 bases and at J to 6 bases, leaving 5 bases not matched to a gene. The CDR3 bases are TGTGCCAGCAGAACGACAGGGCTTCAGCCCCAGCATTTT. This translates into CASRTTGLQPQHF.

The V and J genes are TRBV28 and TRBJ2-7, with no clear D. The CDR3 runs to 13 residues. Per germline, CDR1 MDHEN and CDR2 SYDVKM. The V end lost 5 bases, the J end lost 0 bases, and 8 bases lay between the germline ends. The CDR3: CASSPKPSYEQYF. CDR3 coding DNA: TGTGCCAGCAGTCCCAAGCCCTCCTACGAGCAGTACTTC.

This chain links TRBV7-2 with TRBJ2-7; possibly TRBD1 for D (6 bases). The V and J ends lost 5 bases and 1 base respectively, with 9 bases between them. The V gene's germline CDR1 is SGHTA and CDR2 FQGNSA. The CDR3 has 13 amino acids. The CDR3 nucleotides read TGTGCCAGCAGCAAAGGACAGTCCTACGAGCAGTACTTC. This sequence encodes CASSKGQSYEQYF.

The gene calls are TRBV7-9 and TRBJ2-3; D is possibly TRBD1 (6 bases). The ends were cut back, 0 bases at V and 2 bases at J, with 18 bases in the middle. The germline gives CDR1 SEHNR, CDR2 FQNEAQ (reference sequence). The CDR3 extends over 18 amino acids. CDR3 protein: CASSLARGGISFTDTQYF. The CDR3 DNA reads as TGTGCCAGCAGCTTAGCCAGGGGTGGAATATCCTTCACAGATACGCAGTATTTT.